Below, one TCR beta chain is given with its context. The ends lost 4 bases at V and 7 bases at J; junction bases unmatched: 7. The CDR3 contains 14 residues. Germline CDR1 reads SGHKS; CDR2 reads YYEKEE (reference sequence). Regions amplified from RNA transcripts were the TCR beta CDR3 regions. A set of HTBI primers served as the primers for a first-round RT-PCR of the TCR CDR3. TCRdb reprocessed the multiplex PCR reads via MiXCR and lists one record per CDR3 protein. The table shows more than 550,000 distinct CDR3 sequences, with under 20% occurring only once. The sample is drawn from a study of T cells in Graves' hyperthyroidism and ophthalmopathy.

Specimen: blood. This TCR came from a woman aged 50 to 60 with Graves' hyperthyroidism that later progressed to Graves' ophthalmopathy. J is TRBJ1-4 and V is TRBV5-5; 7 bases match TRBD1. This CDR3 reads CASSGTGVGEKLFF. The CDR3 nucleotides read TGTGCCAGCAGCGGCACAGGGGTCGGTGAAAAACTGTTTTTT.